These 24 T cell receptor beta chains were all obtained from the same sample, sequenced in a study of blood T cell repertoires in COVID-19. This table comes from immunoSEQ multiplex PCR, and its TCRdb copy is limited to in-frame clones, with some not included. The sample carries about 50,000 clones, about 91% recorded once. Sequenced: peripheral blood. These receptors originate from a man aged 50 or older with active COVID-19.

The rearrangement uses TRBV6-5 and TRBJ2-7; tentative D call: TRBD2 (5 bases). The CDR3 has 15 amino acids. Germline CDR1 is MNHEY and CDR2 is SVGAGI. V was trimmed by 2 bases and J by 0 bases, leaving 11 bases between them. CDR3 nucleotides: TGTGCCAGCAGTTACGAGGGTCTAGGCTCCTACGAGCAGTACTTC. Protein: CASSYEGLGSYEQYF.

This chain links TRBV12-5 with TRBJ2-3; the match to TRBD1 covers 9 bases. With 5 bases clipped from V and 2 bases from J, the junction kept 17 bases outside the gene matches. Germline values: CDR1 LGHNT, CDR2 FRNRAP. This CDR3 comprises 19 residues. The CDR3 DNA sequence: TGTGCTAGTGGTAGCTCCCCCGGGACAGGGAATTGGAACACAGATACGCAGTATTTT. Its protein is CASGSSPGTGNWNTDTQYF.

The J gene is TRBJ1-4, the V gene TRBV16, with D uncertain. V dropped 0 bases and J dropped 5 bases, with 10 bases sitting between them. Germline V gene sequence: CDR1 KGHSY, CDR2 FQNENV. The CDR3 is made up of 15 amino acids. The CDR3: CASSQSPTGNEKLFF. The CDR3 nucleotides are TGTGCCAGCAGCCAATCACCTACGGGGAATGAAAAACTGTTTTTT.

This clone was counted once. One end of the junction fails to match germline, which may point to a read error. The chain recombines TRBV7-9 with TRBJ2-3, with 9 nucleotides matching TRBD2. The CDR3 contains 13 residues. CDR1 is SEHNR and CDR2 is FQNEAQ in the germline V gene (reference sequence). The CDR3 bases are TGTGCCAGCAGCTTGACTAGCGGACCGCTCGCCTTATTT. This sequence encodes CASSLTSGPLALF.

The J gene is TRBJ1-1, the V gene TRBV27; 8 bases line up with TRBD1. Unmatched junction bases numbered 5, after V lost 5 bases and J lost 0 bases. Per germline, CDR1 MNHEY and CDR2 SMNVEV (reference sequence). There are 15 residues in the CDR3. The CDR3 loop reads CASSLRQGMNTEAFF. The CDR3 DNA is TGTGCCAGCAGTCTACGACAGGGGATGAACACTGAAGCTTTCTTT.

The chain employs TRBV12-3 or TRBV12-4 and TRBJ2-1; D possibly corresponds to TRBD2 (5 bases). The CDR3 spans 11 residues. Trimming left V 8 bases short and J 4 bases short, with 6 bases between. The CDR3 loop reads CASGSYNEQFF. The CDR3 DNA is TGTGCCAGCGGGAGTTACAATGAGCAGTTCTTC.

The DNA for the CDR3 is TGTGCCAGCAGCTTGGGGACAGGCAGATACGAGCAGTACTTC. The encoded protein is CASSLGTGRYEQYF. The rearrangement links TRBV5-6 to TRBJ2-7, with 7 bases identical to TRBD1. J was trimmed by 4 bases and V by 0 bases; bases with no gene match: 4. This CDR3 has 14 amino acids. CDR1 is SGHDT, CDR2 YYEEEE, per germline.

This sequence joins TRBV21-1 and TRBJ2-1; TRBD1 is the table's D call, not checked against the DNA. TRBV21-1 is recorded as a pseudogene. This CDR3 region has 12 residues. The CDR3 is CATTRGYGEQFF. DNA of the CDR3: TGTGCCACCACGAGGGGGTACGGTGAGCAGTTCTTC.

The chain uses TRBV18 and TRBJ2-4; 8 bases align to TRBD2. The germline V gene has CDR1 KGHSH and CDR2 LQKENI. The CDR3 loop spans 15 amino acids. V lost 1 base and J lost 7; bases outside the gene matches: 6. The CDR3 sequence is CASSPLSGGENIQYF. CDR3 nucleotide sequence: TGTGCCAGCTCACCACTGAGCGGGGGTGAGAACATTCAGTACTTC.

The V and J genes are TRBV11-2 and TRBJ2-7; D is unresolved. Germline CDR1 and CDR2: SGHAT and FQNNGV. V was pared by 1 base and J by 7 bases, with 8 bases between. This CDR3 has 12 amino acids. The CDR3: CASSLASREQYF. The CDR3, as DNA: TGTGCCAGCAGCTTAGCCTCCCGGGAGCAGTACTTC. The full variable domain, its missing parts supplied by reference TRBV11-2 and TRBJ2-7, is EAGVAQSPRYKIIEKRQSVAFWCNPISGHATLYWYQQILGQGPKLLIQFQNNGVVDDSQLPKDRFSAERLKGVDSTLKIQPAKLEDSAVYLCASSLASREQYFGPGTRLTVT.

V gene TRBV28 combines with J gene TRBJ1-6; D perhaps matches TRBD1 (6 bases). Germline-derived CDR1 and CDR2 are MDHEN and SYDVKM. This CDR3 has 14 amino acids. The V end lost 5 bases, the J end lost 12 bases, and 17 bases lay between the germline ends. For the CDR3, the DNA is TGTGCCAGCAGTCAACCACAGGGTACTCTACCCCTCCACTTT. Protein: CASSQPQGTLPLHF.

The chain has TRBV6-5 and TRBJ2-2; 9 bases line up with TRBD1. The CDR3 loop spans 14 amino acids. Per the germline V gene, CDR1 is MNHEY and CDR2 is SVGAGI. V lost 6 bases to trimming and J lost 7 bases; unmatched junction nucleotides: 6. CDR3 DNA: TGTGCCAGCAGAACAGGGGGCGGAGGCGGGGAGCTGTTTTTT. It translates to CASRTGGGGGELFF.

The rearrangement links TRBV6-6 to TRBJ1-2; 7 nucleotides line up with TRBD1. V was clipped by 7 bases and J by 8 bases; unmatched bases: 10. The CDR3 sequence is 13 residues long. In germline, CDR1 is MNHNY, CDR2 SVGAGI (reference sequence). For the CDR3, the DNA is TGTGCCAGCAACGCAGGGGGGACTCTCGGCTACACCTTC. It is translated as CASNAGGTLGYTF.

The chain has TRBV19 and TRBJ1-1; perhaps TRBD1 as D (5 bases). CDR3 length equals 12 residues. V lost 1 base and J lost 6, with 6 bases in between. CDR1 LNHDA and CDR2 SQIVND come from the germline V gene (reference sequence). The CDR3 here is CASSIGGAEAFF. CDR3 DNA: TGTGCCAGTAGTATAGGGGGGGCTGAAGCTTTCTTT.

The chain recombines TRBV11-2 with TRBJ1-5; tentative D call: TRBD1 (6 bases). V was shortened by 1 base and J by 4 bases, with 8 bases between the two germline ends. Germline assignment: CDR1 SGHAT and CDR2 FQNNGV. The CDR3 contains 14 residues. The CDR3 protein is CASSLVTGNQPQHF. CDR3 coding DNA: TGTGCCAGCAGCTTAGTAACAGGGAATCAGCCCCAGCATTTT.

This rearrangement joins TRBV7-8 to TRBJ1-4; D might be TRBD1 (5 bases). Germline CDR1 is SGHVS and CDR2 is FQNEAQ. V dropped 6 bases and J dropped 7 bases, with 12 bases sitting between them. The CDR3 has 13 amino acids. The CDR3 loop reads CASSSLQGEKLFF. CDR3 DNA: TGTGCCAGCAGTTCCCTCCAGGGTGAAAAACTGTTTTTT.

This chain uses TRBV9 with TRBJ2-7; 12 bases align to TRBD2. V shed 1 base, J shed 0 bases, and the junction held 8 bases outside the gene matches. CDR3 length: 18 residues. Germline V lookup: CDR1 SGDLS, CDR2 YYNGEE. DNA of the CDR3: TGTGCCAGCAGCGTACGCCCTAGCGGGAGGGCCCCCTCCTACGAGCAGTACTTC. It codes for CASSVRPSGRAPSYEQYF.

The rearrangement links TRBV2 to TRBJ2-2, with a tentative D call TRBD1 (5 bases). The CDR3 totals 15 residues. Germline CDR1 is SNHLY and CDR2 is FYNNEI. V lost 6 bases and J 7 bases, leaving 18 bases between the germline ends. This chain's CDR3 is CASSGMTAISGELFF. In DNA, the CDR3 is TGTGCCAGCAGCGGTATGACAGCCATAAGCGGGGAGCTGTTTTTT.

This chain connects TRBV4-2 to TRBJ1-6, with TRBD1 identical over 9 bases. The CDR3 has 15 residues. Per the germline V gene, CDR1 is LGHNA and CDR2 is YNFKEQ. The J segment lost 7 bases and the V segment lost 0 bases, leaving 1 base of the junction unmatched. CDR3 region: CASSQEGTGNSPLHF. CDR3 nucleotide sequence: TGTGCCAGCAGCCAAGAAGGGACAGGGAATTCACCCCTCCACTTT.

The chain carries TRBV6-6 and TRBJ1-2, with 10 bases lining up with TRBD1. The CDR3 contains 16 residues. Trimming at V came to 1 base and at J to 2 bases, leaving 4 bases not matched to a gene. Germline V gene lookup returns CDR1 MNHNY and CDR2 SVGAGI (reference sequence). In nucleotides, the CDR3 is TGTGCCAGCAGTTACTTCAGACAGGGGGCGAACTATGGCTACACCTTC. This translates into CASSYFRQGANYGYTF.

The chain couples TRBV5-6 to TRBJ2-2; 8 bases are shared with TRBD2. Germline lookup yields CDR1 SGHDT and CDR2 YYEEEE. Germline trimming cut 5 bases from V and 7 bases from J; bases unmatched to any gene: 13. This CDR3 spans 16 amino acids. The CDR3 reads CASRRGHAGGGGELFF. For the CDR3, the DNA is TGTGCCAGCAGGAGAGGGCACGCGGGAGGAGGCGGGGAGCTGTTTTTT.

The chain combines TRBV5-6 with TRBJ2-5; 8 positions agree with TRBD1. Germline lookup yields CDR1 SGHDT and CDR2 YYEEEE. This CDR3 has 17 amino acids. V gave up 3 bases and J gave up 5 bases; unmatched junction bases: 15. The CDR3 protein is CASSCMTGDFGVETQYF. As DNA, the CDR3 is TGTGCCAGCAGCTGTATGACAGGGGATTTTGGCGTGGAGACCCAGTACTTC. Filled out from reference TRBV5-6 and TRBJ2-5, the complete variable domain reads DAGVTQSPTHLIKTRGQQVTLRCSPKSGHDTVSWYQQALGQGPQFIFQYYEEEERQRGNFPDRFSGHQFPNYSSELNVNALLLGDSALYLCASSCMTGDFGVETQYFGPGTRLLVL.

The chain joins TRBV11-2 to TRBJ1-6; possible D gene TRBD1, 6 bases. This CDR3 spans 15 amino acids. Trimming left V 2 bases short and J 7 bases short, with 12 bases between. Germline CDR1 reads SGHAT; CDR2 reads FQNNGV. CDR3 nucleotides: TGTGCCAGCAGCTTAAGGAACAGGGAGAATTCACCCCTCCACTTT. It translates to CASSLRNRENSPLHF. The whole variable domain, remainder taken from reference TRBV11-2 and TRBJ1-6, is EAGVAQSPRYKIIEKRQSVAFWCNPISGHATLYWYQQILGQGPKLLIQFQNNGVVDDSQLPKDRFSAERLKGVDSTLKIQPAKLEDSAVYLCASSLRNRENSPLHFGNGTRLTVT.

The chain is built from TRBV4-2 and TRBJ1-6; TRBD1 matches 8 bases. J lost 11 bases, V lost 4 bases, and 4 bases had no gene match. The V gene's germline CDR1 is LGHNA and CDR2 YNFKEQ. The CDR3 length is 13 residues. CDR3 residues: CASSRKQGAPLHF. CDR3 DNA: TGTGCCAGCAGCCGCAAACAGGGGGCACCCCTCCACTTT.